This T cell receptor beta chain derives from a study of blood T cell repertoires in COVID-19. On the study more broadly: Samples taken during acute and convalescent COVID-19 were collected in the United States, Italy and Spain. Sources were T cells, B-cell-depleted T cells, or PBMCs; the material itself was cDNA or gDNA.

In the original analysis: The assay estimated nucleated cells by amplifying reference gene primers. Only in-frame clones appear in the TCRdb table, and some are missing; sequencing was by immunoSEQ multiplex PCR. The V and J calls and clone size come from that table; D and trimming were worked out from the DNA. Among approximately 260,000 clones listed, around nine tenths were seen once. Germline assignment: CDR1 SNHLY and CDR2 FYNNEI. With 7 bases clipped from V and 3 bases from J, the junction kept 6 bases outside the gene matches. The CDR3 sequence is 16 residues long. V and J are TRBV2 and TRBJ2-1; TRBD2 matches at 13 bases. This clonotype was sampled from a woman in her 70s with COVID-19, enrolled during active disease. The sequenced sample was peripheral blood. Written as DNA, the CDR3 is TGTGCCAGCAAAGAGGGACTAGCGGGACTCTACAATGAGCAGTTCTTC. Translation: CASKEGLAGLYNEQFF.